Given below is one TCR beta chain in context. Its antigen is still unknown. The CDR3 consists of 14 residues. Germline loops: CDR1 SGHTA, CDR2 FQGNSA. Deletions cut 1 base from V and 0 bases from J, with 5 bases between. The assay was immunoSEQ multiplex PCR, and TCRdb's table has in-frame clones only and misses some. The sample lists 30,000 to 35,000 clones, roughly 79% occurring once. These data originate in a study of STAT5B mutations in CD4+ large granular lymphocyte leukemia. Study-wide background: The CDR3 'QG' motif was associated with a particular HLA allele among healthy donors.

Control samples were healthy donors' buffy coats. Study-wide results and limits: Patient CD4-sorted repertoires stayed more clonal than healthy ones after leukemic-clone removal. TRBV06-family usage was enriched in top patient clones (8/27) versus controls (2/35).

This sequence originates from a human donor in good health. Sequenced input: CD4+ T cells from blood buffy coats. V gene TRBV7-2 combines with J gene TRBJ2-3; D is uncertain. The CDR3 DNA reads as TGTGCCAGCAGCTTAGATGGGAGCACAGATACGCAGTATTTT. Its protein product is CASSLDGSTDTQYF.